This TCR beta chain was sequenced during a study of blood T cell repertoires in COVID-19. Method: immunoSEQ multiplex PCR; TCRdb's copy keeps in-frame clones and lacks some. Of approximately 130,000 clones in the sample, approximately 85% are singletons; the top ten hold 4.3%. The CDR3 contains 15 residues. After removal of 10 bases from V and 0 bases from J, the junction contained 10 bases not matched to a gene. In germline, CDR1 is MNHEY, CDR2 SVGAGI. The chain uses TRBV6-5 and TRBJ2-3, with 7 positions matching TRBD2. The receptor's source is a human donor in a cohort sampled during active COVID-19. Source material: peripheral blood. CDR3 in amino acids: CATRGGWYSTDTQYF. Written as DNA, the CDR3 is TGTGCCACCCGCGGGGGATGGTATAGCACAGATACGCAGTATTTT.